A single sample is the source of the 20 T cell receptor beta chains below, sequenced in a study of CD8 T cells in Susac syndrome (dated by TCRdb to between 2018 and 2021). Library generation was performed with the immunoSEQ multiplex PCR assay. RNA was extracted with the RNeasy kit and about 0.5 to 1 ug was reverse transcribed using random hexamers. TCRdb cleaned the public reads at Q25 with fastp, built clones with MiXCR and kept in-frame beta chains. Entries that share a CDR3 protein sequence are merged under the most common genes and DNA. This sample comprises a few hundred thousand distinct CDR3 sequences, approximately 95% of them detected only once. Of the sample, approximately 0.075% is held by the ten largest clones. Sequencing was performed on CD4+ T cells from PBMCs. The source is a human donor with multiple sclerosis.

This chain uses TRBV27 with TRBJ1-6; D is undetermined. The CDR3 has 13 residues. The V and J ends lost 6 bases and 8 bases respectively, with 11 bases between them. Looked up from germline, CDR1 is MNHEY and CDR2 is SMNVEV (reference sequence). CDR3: CASSQISDSPLHF. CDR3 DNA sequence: TGTGCCAGCAGCCAAATTTCCGATTCACCCCTCCACTTT.

The CDR3 DNA reads as TGTGCCACCAGCAGAGAAGGGGGGGGGACGCAGTATTTT. It encodes CATSREGGGTQYF. The gene calls are TRBV15 and TRBJ2-3, with TRBD2 as a possible D gene (7 bases). Trimming shortened V by 0 bases and J by 9 bases, and 10 bases separated the two germline ends. CDR3 length: 13 amino acids. Germline V gives CDR1 LNHNV, CDR2 YYDKDF (reference sequence).

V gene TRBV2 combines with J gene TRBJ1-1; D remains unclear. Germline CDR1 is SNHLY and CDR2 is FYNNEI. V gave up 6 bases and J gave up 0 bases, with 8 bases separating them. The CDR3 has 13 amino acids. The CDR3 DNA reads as TGTGCCAGCAGCGTGGGCTTGAACACTGAAGCTTTCTTT. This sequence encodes CASSVGLNTEAFF.

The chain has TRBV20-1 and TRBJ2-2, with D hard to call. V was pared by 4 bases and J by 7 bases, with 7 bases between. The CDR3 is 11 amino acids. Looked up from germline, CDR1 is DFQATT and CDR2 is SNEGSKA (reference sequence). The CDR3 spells CSANIGGELFF. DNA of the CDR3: TGCAGTGCTAATATCGGCGGGGAGCTGTTTTTT.

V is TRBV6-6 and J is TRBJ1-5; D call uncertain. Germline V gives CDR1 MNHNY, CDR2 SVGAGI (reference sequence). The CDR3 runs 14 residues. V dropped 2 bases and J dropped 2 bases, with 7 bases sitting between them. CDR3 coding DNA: TGTGCCAGCAGTTACGGGAGGGGCAATCAGCCCCAGCATTTT. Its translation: CASSYGRGNQPQHF.

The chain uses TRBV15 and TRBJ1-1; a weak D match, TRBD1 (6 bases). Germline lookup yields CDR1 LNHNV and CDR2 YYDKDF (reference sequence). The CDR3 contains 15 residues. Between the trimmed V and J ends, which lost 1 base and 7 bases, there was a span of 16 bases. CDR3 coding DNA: TGTGCCACCAGCAGAGGAGGAGGGTCGGACAGTGAAGCTTTCTTT. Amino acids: CATSRGGGSDSEAFF.

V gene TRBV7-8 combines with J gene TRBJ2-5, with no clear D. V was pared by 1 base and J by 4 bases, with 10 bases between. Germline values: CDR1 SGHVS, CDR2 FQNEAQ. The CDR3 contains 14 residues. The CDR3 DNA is TGTGCCAGCAGCTTAGTAGGGATTCTAGAGACCCAGTACTTC. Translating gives CASSLVGILETQYF.

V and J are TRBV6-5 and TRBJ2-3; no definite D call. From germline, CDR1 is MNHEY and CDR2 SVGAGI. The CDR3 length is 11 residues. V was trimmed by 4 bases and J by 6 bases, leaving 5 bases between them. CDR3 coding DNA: TGTGCCAGCAGTTCCTTGGATACGCAGTATTTT. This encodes CASSSLDTQYF.

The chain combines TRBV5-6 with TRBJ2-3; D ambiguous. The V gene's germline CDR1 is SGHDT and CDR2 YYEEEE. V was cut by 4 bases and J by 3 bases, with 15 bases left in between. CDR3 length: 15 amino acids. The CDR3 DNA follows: TGTGCCAGCAGCCCTCGATTGGATCGGACAGATACGCAGTATTTT. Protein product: CASSPRLDRTDTQYF.

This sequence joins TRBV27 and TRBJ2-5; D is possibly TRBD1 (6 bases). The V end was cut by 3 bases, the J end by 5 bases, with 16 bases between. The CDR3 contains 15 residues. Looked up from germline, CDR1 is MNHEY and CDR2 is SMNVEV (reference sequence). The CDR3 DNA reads TGTGCCAGCAGTTTCCGTGGCAGGGGTGGTGAGACCCAGTACTTC. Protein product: CASSFRGRGGETQYF.

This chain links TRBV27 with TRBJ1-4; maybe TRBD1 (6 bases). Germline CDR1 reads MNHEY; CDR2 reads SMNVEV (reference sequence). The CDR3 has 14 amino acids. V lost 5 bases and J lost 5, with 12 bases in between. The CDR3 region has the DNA TGTGCCAGCAGTACCGGGACAAACAATGAAAAACTGTTTTTT. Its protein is CASSTGTNNEKLFF.

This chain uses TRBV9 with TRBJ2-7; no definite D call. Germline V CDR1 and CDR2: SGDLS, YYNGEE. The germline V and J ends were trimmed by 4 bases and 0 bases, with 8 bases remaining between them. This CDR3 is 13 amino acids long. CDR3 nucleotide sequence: TGTGCCAGCAGCCGCGCGGCCTCCTACGAGCAGTACTTC. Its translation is CASSRAASYEQYF.

The CDR3 bases are TGTGCCAGCAGCACTGTAGCGGGGATCCACTACGAGCAGTACTTC. This translates into CASSTVAGIHYEQYF. The V call is TRBV13, the J call TRBJ2-7, with 8 bases aligning to TRBD2. Germline lookup yields CDR1 PRHDT and CDR2 FYEKMQ (reference sequence). V gave up 5 bases and J gave up 3 bases; unmatched junction bases: 9. This CDR3 contains 15 residues. The variable domain in full, with the rest retrieved from reference TRBV13 and TRBJ2-7, is AAGVIQSPRHLIKEKRETATLKCYPIPRHDTVYWYQQGPGQDPQFLISFYEKMQSDKGSIPDRFSAQQFSDYHSELNMSSLELGDSALYFCASSTVAGIHYEQYFGPGTRLTVT.

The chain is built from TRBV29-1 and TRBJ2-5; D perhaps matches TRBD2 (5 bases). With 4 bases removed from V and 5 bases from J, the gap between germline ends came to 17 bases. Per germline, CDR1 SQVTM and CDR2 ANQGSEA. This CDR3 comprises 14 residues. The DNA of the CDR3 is TGCAGCGTTGGTTTCGGGGAAGGGTCGGAGACCCAGTACTTC. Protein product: CSVGFGEGSETQYF.

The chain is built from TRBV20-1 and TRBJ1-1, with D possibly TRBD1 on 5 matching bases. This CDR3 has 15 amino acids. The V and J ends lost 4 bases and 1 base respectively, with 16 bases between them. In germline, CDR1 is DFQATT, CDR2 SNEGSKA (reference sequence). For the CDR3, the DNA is TGCAGTGCTACACAGGACCCCTCTGGGAACACTGAAGCTTTCTTT. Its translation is CSATQDPSGNTEAFF.

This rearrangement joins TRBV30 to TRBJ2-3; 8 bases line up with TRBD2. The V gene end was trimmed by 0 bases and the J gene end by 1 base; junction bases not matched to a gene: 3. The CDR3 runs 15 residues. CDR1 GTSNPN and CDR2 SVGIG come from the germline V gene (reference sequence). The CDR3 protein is CAWSVLGGGTDTQYF. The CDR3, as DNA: TGTGCCTGGAGTGTACTCGGGGGGGGCACAGATACGCAGTATTTT.

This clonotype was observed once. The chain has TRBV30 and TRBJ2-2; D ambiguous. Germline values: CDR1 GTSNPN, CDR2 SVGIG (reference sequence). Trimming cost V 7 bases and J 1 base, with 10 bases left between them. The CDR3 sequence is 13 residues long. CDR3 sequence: CAFFRKNTGELFF. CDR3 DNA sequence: TGTGCCTTCTTCCGGAAGAACACCGGGGAGCTGTTTTTT.

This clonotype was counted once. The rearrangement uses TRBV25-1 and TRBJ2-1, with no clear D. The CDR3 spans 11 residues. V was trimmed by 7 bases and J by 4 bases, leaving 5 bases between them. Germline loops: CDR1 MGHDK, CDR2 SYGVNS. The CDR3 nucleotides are TGTGCCAGCACTCAATACAATGAGCAGTTCTTC. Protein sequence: CASTQYNEQFF.

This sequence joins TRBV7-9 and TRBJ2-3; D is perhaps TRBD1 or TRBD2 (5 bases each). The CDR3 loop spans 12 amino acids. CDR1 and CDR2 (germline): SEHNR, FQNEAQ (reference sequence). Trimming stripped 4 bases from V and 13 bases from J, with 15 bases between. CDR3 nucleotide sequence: TGTGCCAGCAGCTCTCCCGGGACCCCCGAGTATTTT. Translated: CASSSPGTPEYF.

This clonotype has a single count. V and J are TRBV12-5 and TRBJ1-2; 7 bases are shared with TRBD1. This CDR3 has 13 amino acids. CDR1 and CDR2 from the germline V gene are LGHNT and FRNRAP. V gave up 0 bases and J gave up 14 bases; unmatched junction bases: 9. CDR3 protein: CASGLVDWTGGTF. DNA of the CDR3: TGTGCTAGTGGTTTGGTAGACTGGACAGGAGGAACCTTC.